The 9 T cell receptor beta chains reported below all come from one sample, sequenced in a study of early T cells in non-severe SARS-CoV-2 infection. TCRdb passed the 5' RACE reads through MiXCR, listing each CDR3 protein once. The sample lists over 45,000 distinct CDR3 sequences, about 7.7% occurring once. The sequencing here drew on whole blood, taken at baseline. The receptors here all came from an adult who was a healthcare worker with PCR-confirmed SARS-CoV-2 infection or an uninfected control (not recorded which).

This clonotype has ten or more counts. The CDR3 reads CSARGNGVSDTQYF. CDR3 DNA sequence: TGCAGTGCTAGAGGGAACGGCGTTTCAGATACGCAGTATTTT. The chain combines TRBV20-1 with TRBJ2-3; D is ambiguous. The CDR3 runs 14 residues. The germline V gene encodes CDR1 DFQATT and CDR2 SNEGSKA (reference sequence). The V and J ends lost 1 base and 4 bases respectively, with 12 bases between them.

This clonotype was detected ten times or more. J is TRBJ1-6 and V is TRBV27, with 8 bases fitting TRBD1. Trimming cost V 6 bases and J 0 bases; bases outside gene matches: 13. The CDR3 has 19 residues. Germline-derived CDR1 and CDR2 are MNHEY and SMNVEV (reference sequence). As DNA, the CDR3 is TGTGCCAGCAGCTCTCCCACAACCACAGGGGGCTCCTATAATTCACCCCTCCACTTT. This encodes CASSSPTTTGGSYNSPLHF.

J is TRBJ2-2 and V is TRBV7-3; D remains unclear. V was shortened by 5 bases and J by 5 bases, with 12 bases between the two germline ends. The CDR3 covers 14 residues. Germline V lookup: CDR1 SGHTA, CDR2 FQGTGA. The CDR3 coding sequence is TGTGCCAGCAGCCCCTATCTGGCTACCGGGGAGCTGTTTTTT. This gives the protein CASSPYLATGELFF.

This clonotype was recorded many times. J is TRBJ2-2 and V is TRBV6-2 or TRBV6-3; no definite D call. The CDR3 spans 15 residues. Germline CDR1 is MNHEY and CDR2 is SVGEGT. V lost 6 bases and J 6 bases, leaving 17 bases between the germline ends. CDR3 in amino acids: CASRPRSSVAGELFF. The CDR3 DNA reads TGTGCCAGCAGACCCCGGTCCTCGGTTGCCGGGGAGCTGTTTTTT.

The genes are TRBV7-9 and TRBJ2-2, with D perhaps matching TRBD2 (5 bases). The CDR3 has 16 residues. Germline V gene lookup returns CDR1 SEHNR and CDR2 FQNEAQ (reference sequence). The V and J ends lost 6 bases and 4 bases respectively, with 18 bases between them. The CDR3 DNA is TGTGCCAGCAGATGGCCTCCGGGGAGAGGCACCGGGGAGCTGTTTTTT. Its translation: CASRWPPGRGTGELFF.

The chain recombines TRBV5-6 with TRBJ2-4; D perhaps matches TRBD2 (6 bases). Trimming removed 6 bases from V and 0 bases from J, with 13 bases in between. Germline CDR1 reads SGHDT; CDR2 reads YYEEEE. The CDR3 extends over 15 amino acids. The CDR3 bases are TGTGCCAGCAACTTCGCGGGAACAGCCAAAAACATTCAGTACTTC. This sequence encodes CASNFAGTAKNIQYF.

There are many counts of this clonotype. The CDR3 here is CASSLAEGLAGLGADTQYF. The DNA for the CDR3 is TGTGCCAGCAGCTTGGCCGAAGGACTAGCGGGACTGGGGGCAGATACGCAGTATTTT. The V and J genes are TRBV5-8 and TRBJ2-3, with 12 bases that match TRBD2. V was clipped by 0 bases and J by 4 bases; unmatched bases: 12. Germline V gene lookup returns CDR1 SGHTS and CDR2 YDEGEE. There are 19 residues in the CDR3.

This clonotype was counted only a few times. The DNA for the CDR3 is TGCGCCAGCAGCTTAAGGACACCCCCCTACAATGAGCAGTTCTTC. Protein: CASSLRTPPYNEQFF. The chain combines TRBV5-1 with TRBJ2-1; D may be TRBD1 (5 bases). CDR1 and CDR2 from the germline V gene are SGHRS and YFSETQ. The CDR3 has 15 amino acids. The V end lost 2 bases, the J end lost 2 bases, and 11 bases lay between the germline ends.

A few counts support this clonotype. V usage is TRBV25-1 and J usage is TRBJ2-7, with a weak D call TRBD2 (6 bases). With 6 bases removed from V and 2 bases from J, the gap between germline ends came to 11 bases. The CDR3 contains 13 residues. Germline CDR1 and CDR2: MGHDK and SYGVNS. CDR3 DNA: TGTGCCAGCAGCAGCGGGCCTACCTACGAGCAGTACTTC. This translates into CASSSGPTYEQYF.